This passage covers 25 T cell receptor beta chains from one sample sequenced in a study of tumor-infiltrating lymphocytes in primary liver carcinoma. Co-extraction of both nucleic acids (RNA and DNA) used about 18-31 mg of unsorted bulk tissue. From approximately 530 ng of total RNA, TCR beta-specific cDNA was reverse-transcribed using a constant-region primer. Slightly modified ARM-PCR with three nested multiplex PCR rounds yielded TCR beta libraries. With TRBV1-TRBV30 forward primers and a C-beta reverse primer, the first two PCR rounds were run for around 11 cycles each. TCRdb independently ran MiXCR on the multiplex PCR reads; one entry per CDR3 protein. The sample contains some 190,000 distinct CDR3 sequences, around four fifths of which appear only once. The sequenced sample consisted of tumor tissue from primary liver carcinoma. Receptors were obtained from a middle-aged man with primary liver carcinoma and hepatitis B virus infection.

Details on this clonotype: Possible read error: a much larger clone is one base away. The gene calls are TRBV30 and TRBJ2-2; D gene ambiguous. V lost 5 bases and J 5 bases, leaving 12 bases between the germline ends. This CDR3 has 13 residues. CDR1 is GTSNPN and CDR2 is SVGIG in the germline V gene (reference sequence). In nucleotides, the CDR3 is TGTGCCTGGGGTTTTTTTTCAACCGGGGAGCTGTTTTTT. It encodes CAWGFFSTGELFF. The whole variable domain, filled in from reference TRBV30 and TRBJ2-2, reads SQTIHQWPATLVQPVGSPLSLECTVEGTSNPNLYWYRQAAGRGLQLLFYSVGIGQISSEVPQNLSASRPQDRQFILSSKKLLLSDSGFYLCAWGFFSTGELFFGEGSRLTVL.

Points on this clonotype: At one of its ends the junction is not consistent with the germline gene, which may arise from a read error. This rearrangement joins TRBV11-2 to TRBJ2-1; 7 bases align to TRBD2. Per the germline V gene, CDR1 is SGHAT and CDR2 is FQNNGV. The CDR3 consists of 17 residues. CDR3 in DNA: TGTCCCAGCAGTTTAGATAGGGGAGGGAGGTTCTACAATGAGCAGTTCTTC. Its translation is CPSSLDRGGRFYNEQFF.

With respect to this clonotype: Because the CDR3 is missing its conserved closing phenylalanine or tryptophan, this is likely a read error. V is TRBV6-1 and J is TRBJ2-4; D ambiguous. CDR1 MNHNS and CDR2 SASEGT come from the germline V gene. V was pared by 4 bases and J by 9 bases, with 25 bases between. CDR3 size: 17 residues. CDR3: CASSGGPTREAISIQYV. The CDR3 DNA reads TGTGCCAGCAGTGGAGGTCCTACAAGGGAAGCCATAAGCATTCAGTACGTC.

This chain uses TRBV6-1 with TRBJ2-7; no definite D call. Trimming took off 0 bases at V and 8 bases at J, with 17 bases between the two ends. The CDR3 spans 15 residues. Per germline, CDR1 MNHNS and CDR2 SASEGT. The CDR3 DNA is TGTGCCAGCAGTGAAGCGATGGTGTCCCCCTTCAAGCAGTACTTC. Protein sequence: CASSEAMVSPFKQYF.

The V call is TRBV6-6, the J call TRBJ2-3; 9 positions agree with TRBD1. This CDR3 has 14 residues. The V segment lost 7 bases and the J segment 5 bases; nucleotides outside the gene matches: 7. Germline CDR1 MNHNY, CDR2 SVGAGI (reference sequence). The CDR3, as DNA: TGTGCCAGCAATGTACAGGGGGCAATAGATACGCAGTATTTT. This gives the protein CASNVQGAIDTQYF.

About this clonotype itself: A junction end diverges from the germline sequence, so it may reflect a read error. The rearrangement joins TRBV12-3 or TRBV12-4 to TRBJ2-5, with a weak D call TRBD2 (5 bases). The CDR3 has 13 residues. The CDR3 loop reads CTSSPVVEETQYF. Here the CDR3 DNA reads TGTACCAGCAGTCCAGTCGTGGAGGAAACCCAGTATTTC.

To note about this clonotype: A read error is possible here, since a much larger clone lies one base away. The CDR3 region has the DNA TGTGCCAGCAGGACTAGCGGCATCATTAACAATGGGCAGTTCTTC. Translating it yields CASRTSGIINNGQFF. This chain uses TRBV6-1 with TRBJ2-1, with 9 bases matching TRBD2. The CDR3 has 15 residues. CDR1 and CDR2 from the germline V gene are MNHNS and SASEGT.

Regarding this clonotype: A read error may account for a junction end that differs from germline. The J gene is TRBJ2-6, the V gene TRBV6-5; 7 nucleotides match TRBD2. The CDR3 covers 16 residues. Germline V gene lookup returns CDR1 MNHEY and CDR2 SVGAGI. In DNA, the CDR3 is TGTGCCAACAGTAATCCGGGAGGCCCTGGGGCCAGCGTCCTGACTTTC. Translated, it gives CANSNPGGPGASVLTF.

Notes on this clonotype: The missing conserved phenylalanine or tryptophan at the end of this CDR3 makes a read error likely. V is TRBV4-1 and J is TRBJ2-1; D might be TRBD1 or TRBD2, each matching 5 bases. CDR1 is MGHRA and CDR2 is YSYEKL in the germline V gene. CDR3 length: 17 residues. CDR3 sequence reads: CTSSPRGVARGRSEQFL. For the CDR3, the DNA is TGCACCAGCAGCCCCAGAGGGGTAGCAAGAGGGCGTAGTGAGCAGTTCTTA.

Remarks on this clonotype: The CDR3 does not end in the conserved phenylalanine or tryptophan, so this is likely a read error. No DNA is shown, since the ends of the CDR3 on it are uncertain; the CDR3 is the one TCRdb lists. The rearrangement uses TRBV6-1 and TRBJ2-1; the table's D call, TRBD1, was not checked against the DNA. The germline gives CDR1 MNHNS, CDR2 SASEGT. The CDR3 totals 13 residues, both ends included. This CDR3 reads CASKGRNYNEQFL.

The gene calls are TRBV11-2 and TRBJ2-7; TRBD1 matches at 9 bases. The ends lost 2 bases at V and 10 bases at J; junction bases unmatched: 12. Germline assignment: CDR1 SGHAT and CDR2 FQNNGV. This CDR3 region has 15 residues. As DNA, the CDR3 is TGTGCCAGCAGCTTACAATGGACAGGGGAAAACTATCAGTACTTC. It translates to CASSLQWTGENYQYF.

To note about this clonotype: A read error may account for a junction end that differs from germline. The genes are TRBV4-3 and TRBJ2-7; TRBD2 might be the D (6 bases). The CDR3 consists of 16 residues. Germline-derived CDR1 and CDR2 are LGHNA and YSLEER. The CDR3 DNA reads TGCGCCAGCAACCAAGAAATAGCGGCGAGCTCCTACGAGGAGTACTTC. It codes for CASNQEIAASSYEEYF.

As regards this clonotype: Germline and junction disagree at one end, which may indicate a read error. V gene TRBV4-1 combines with J gene TRBJ2-7, with D possibly being TRBD2 (6 bases). This CDR3 is built from 15 residues. Germline loops: CDR1 MGHRA, CDR2 YSYEKL. The CDR3 is CATSQDKALAMALYF. CDR3 bases: TGCGCCACCAGCCAAGATAAGGCACTAGCCATGGCGCTGTACTTC.

The chain has TRBV12-3 or TRBV12-4 and TRBJ2-1; no definite D call. The CDR3 loop spans 14 amino acids. With 11 bases removed from V and 0 bases from J, the gap between germline ends came to 14 bases. The CDR3 protein is CAGEEMSSYNEQFF. In DNA, the CDR3 is TGTGCCGGCGAGGAGATGAGCTCCTACAATGAGCAGTTCTTC.

Remarks on this clonotype: Mismatch with germline at one junction end may stem from a read error. The rearrangement links TRBV6-1 to TRBJ2-7; weak D call: TRBD2 (6 bases). CDR3 length equals 14 residues. Germline V gives CDR1 MNHNS, CDR2 SASEGT. The CDR3 DNA reads TGTGCCAGCAGGAGCGGGTCCCGTTCCTACCAGCAATACTTC. Amino acids: CASRSGSRSYQQYF.

Of note for this clonotype: One end of the junction does not line up with germline, which may come from a read error. The chain couples TRBV11-2 to TRBJ2-5; 7 nucleotides line up with TRBD1. The germline V gene has CDR1 SGHAT and CDR2 FQNNGV. The CDR3 is made up of 14 amino acids. In DNA, the CDR3 is TGTGCCAACAGCTCGGGACAGCCCCAAGAGATCCATTACTTC. As protein: CANSSGQPQEIHYF.

V is TRBV5-5 and J is TRBJ2-3; perhaps TRBD2 as D (6 bases). CDR3 length: 15 residues. Deletions cut 1 base from V and 4 bases from J, with 13 bases between. CDR1 and CDR2 (germline): SGHKS, YYEKEE (reference sequence). This chain's CDR3 is CASSLTGGQPDTQYF. The CDR3 DNA sequence: TGTGCCAGCAGCTTGACCGGAGGGCAACCAGATACGCAGTATTTT.

The genes are TRBV12-3 or TRBV12-4 and TRBJ2-1, with 9 bases aligning to TRBD2. CDR3 length: 15 amino acids. Written as DNA, the CDR3 is TGTGCGAGCGGTTTACAGGCGGGAGGGCCCCATGAGCAGTTCTTC. Protein: CASGLQAGGPHEQFF.

As for this clonotype: At one of its ends the junction is not consistent with the germline gene, which may arise from a read error. The V and J genes are TRBV12-3 or TRBV12-4 and TRBJ2-1, with D unclear. The CDR3 runs 13 residues. The CDR3 loop reads CASQFDGDNEQFF. In DNA, the CDR3 is TGTGCCAGCCAATTTGACGGAGACAATGAGCAGTTTTTC.

The chain has TRBV29-1 and TRBJ2-7, with unresolved D. Germline assignment: CDR1 SQVTM and CDR2 ANQGSEA. This CDR3 spans 17 amino acids. CDR3 region: CSILWRFDGPPSYEQYF. The CDR3 coding sequence is TGCAGTATCCTATGGCGCTTCGACGGACCCCCCTCCTACGAGCAGTACTTC.

About this clonotype: One end of the junction varies from germline; a read error may be responsible. The chain joins TRBV11-1 to TRBJ2-1; 7 bases align to TRBD2. This CDR3 has 19 residues. CDR1 is SGHAT and CDR2 is FQDESV in the germline V gene (reference sequence). The CDR3 nucleotides are TGTGCCAGCAGCCCTCCCCCCGTTAGCGGGTTTAGCTCCTACAATGCGCAGTTCTTC. It codes for CASSPPPVSGFSSYNAQFF. Filled out from reference TRBV11-1 and TRBJ2-1, the complete variable domain reads EAEVAQSPRYKITEKSQAVAFWCDPISGHATLYWYRQILGQGPELLVQFQDESVVDDSQLPKDRFSAERLKGVDSTLKIQPAELGDSAMYLCASSPPPVSGFSSYNAQFFGPGTRLTVL.

The chain recombines TRBV6-5 with TRBJ2-7; D is possibly TRBD2 (7 bases). The CDR3 totals 17 residues. The germline V and J ends were trimmed by 2 bases and 7 bases, with 24 bases remaining between them. Germline CDR1 reads MNHEY; CDR2 reads SVGAGI. The CDR3 bases are TGTGCCAGCAGTTACCGGACTAGGGGGAGGGGAGACCGAGAGCAGTACTTC. As protein: CASSYRTRGRGDREQYF.

This clonotype was recorded at least ten times. V gene TRBV5-4 combines with J gene TRBJ2-5; D uncertain. The ends were cut back, 2 bases at V and 5 bases at J, with 7 bases in the middle. Germline V gives CDR1 SGHNT, CDR2 YYREEE (reference sequence). This CDR3 contains 12 residues. In nucleotides, the CDR3 is TGTGCCAGCAGCTTACCGCGCGAGACCCAGTACTTC. Translation: CASSLPRETQYF.

The V call is TRBV29-1, the J call TRBJ2-7; D is uncertain. Germline values: CDR1 SQVTM, CDR2 ANQGSEA. This CDR3 contains 12 residues. The CDR3 loop is CCVVEGLYEQYF. Here the CDR3 DNA reads TGCTGTGTTGTAGAAGGGCTCTACGAGCAGTACTTC.

The rearrangement joins TRBV6-1 to TRBJ1-5; TRBD1 aligns across 11 bases. The DNA matches TRBJ2-3 better at its end, which makes the J call doubtful. The CDR3 totals 14 residues. Germline assignment: CDR1 MNHNS and CDR2 SASEGT. CDR3: CANMRTGGNQPQYF. The CDR3 coding sequence is TGTGCCAACATGAGGACAGGGGGCAATCAGCCCCAGTATTTT.